One and the same sample provided the 3 T cell receptor beta chains below, sequenced in a study of cytomegalovirus exposure and HLA in healthy donors. The primer mix had 60 Vbeta and 13 Jbeta primers. Clones were read by immunoSEQ multiplex PCR, and TCRdb kept only the in-frame ones, dropping some. The profile covers some 120,000 clones, with more than 60% appearing a single time and around 3.5% taken by the ten largest. Sequences were obtained from PBMCs. The origin of the receptors is a young man in good health and CMV-seronegative.

The rearrangement joins TRBV7-9 to TRBJ1-1; D is perhaps TRBD1 (6 bases). The CDR3 extends over 13 amino acids. V lost 3 bases and J 4 bases, leaving 9 bases between the germline ends. Germline assignment: CDR1 SEHNR and CDR2 FQNEAQ (reference sequence). In DNA form, the CDR3 reads TGTGCCAGCAGCTTCCGGGGGGCCACTGAAGCTTTCTTT. Translating it yields CASSFRGATEAFF.

This chain uses TRBV27 with TRBJ2-7; 7 bases are a match to TRBD2. V trimming: 2 bases; J trimming: 4 bases; junction bases outside the gene matches: 5. The germline CDR1 and CDR2 sequences are MNHEY and SMNVEV (reference sequence). This CDR3 is built from 14 residues. DNA for the CDR3: TGTGCCAGCAGTTTAGCGGCGGGAGATTACGAGCAGTACTTC. This codes for CASSLAAGDYEQYF.

The chain is built from TRBV5-6 and TRBJ1-2, with 7 positions matching TRBD1. J gave up 7 bases and V 3 bases, and 3 bases lay outside the gene matches. Germline V gives CDR1 SGHDT, CDR2 YYEEEE. The CDR3 totals 12 residues. The DNA of the CDR3 is TGTGCCAGCAGCTCCAGGGGGGTTGGCTACACCTTC. Residues: CASSSRGVGYTF. Variable domain in full (rest from reference TRBV5-6 and TRBJ1-2): DAGVTQSPTHLIKTRGQQVTLRCSPKSGHDTVSWYQQALGQGPQFIFQYYEEEERQRGNFPDRFSGHQFPNYSSELNVNALLLGDSALYLCASSSRGVGYTFGSGTRLTVV.